One and the same sample provided the 7 T cell receptor beta chains below, sequenced in a study of shared clonotypes between healthy human individuals. Terminally differentiated effector memory CD45RA+ cells were excluded from the naive CD8 cells, which were CD45RO-negative and positively selected for CCR7. Sequencing was performed with immunoSEQ multiplex PCR; in TCRdb, only in-frame clones are kept and a portion is missing. Of fewer than 800,000 clones listed, under 95% are singletons. Material: naive CD8+ T cells sorted from blood. The receptors were gathered from a man aged 30 to 39 in good health.

The chain links TRBV6-6 to TRBJ2-7, with no clear D. Trimming removed 8 bases at V and 5 bases at J, with 4 bases between. CDR1 and CDR2 from the germline V gene are MNHNY and SVGAGI (reference sequence). The CDR3 contains 9 residues. This CDR3 is CASGDEQYF. In DNA, the CDR3 is TGTGCCAGCGGGGACGAGCAGTACTTC.

This clone showed up just once. Other DNA sequences of this sample code for an identical CDR3. This chain uses TRBV18 with TRBJ2-7, with a tentative D call TRBD1 (6 bases). CDR1 is KGHSH and CDR2 is LQKENI in the germline V gene. Trimming took 3 bases from V and 4 from J, leaving 10 bases between them. This CDR3 has 13 residues. CDR3 sequence (DNA): TGTGCCAGCTCACCGGGGGCTGGATACGAGCAGTACTTC. It is translated as CASSPGAGYEQYF.

CDR3 sequence: CASSQQGAKYAGGDYEQYF. The CDR3 coding sequence is TGCGCCAGCAGCCAACAGGGGGCGAAGTACGCGGGAGGAGATTACGAGCAGTACTTC. The chain carries TRBV4-1 and TRBJ2-7; D possibly matches TRBD1 or TRBD2 (8 bases each). The CDR3 totals 19 residues. Germline-derived CDR1 and CDR2 are MGHRA and YSYEKL. V was clipped by 2 bases and J by 4 bases, with 27 bases between them.

The rearrangement joins TRBV7-9 to TRBJ2-3; D is uncertain. V gave up 2 bases and J gave up 0 bases, with 12 bases separating them. This CDR3 has 16 residues. In germline, CDR1 is SEHNR, CDR2 FQNEAQ (reference sequence). This CDR3 is CASSLFSRRSTDTQYF. The DNA for the CDR3 is TGTGCCAGCAGCTTATTCTCCCGAAGGAGCACAGATACGCAGTATTTT.

To note about this clone: This CDR3 is also generated by other DNA sequences in the sample. V is TRBV19 and J is TRBJ2-7; tentative D call: TRBD2 (5 bases). V gave up 3 bases and J gave up 0 bases, with 9 bases separating them. Germline loops: CDR1 LNHDA, CDR2 SQIVND (reference sequence). The length of the CDR3 is 14 residues. The CDR3 DNA reads as TGTGCCAGTAGTATTACGGGGAGCTCCTACGAGCAGTACTTC. This codes for CASSITGSSYEQYF.

This rearrangement joins TRBV5-6 to TRBJ2-7; 7 bases align to TRBD1. Germline V gives CDR1 SGHDT, CDR2 YYEEEE. V shed 4 bases and J 6 bases; nucleotides not matched to a gene: 7. The CDR3 contains 13 residues. The CDR3 region is CASSADRAGEQYF. The DNA for the CDR3 is TGTGCCAGCAGCGCCGACAGGGCTGGCGAGCAGTACTTC.

The J gene is TRBJ2-1, the V gene TRBV25-1, with TRBD2 identical over 9 bases. The length of the CDR3 is 15 residues. Germline V gives CDR1 MGHDK, CDR2 SYGVNS. The junction had 13 bases not matched to a gene; V was cut back by 2 bases and J by 14 bases. The CDR3 loop reads CASSERIAGEMVEFF. As DNA, the CDR3 is TGTGCCAGCAGTGAAAGAATAGCGGGAGAAATGGTCGAGTTCTTC.